This TCR beta chain is drawn from a study of T cells in Graves' hyperthyroidism and ophthalmopathy. Enrolled ophthalmopathy patients presented with a Clinical Activity Score of at least 3, a NOSPECS grade of at least 4, and disease duration under 3 months. Each 10 ml fresh peripheral blood draw supplied the PBMCs. The sample holds many counts of this clonotype. The antigen is not known. RNA transcripts were the template for amplifying TCR beta CDR3 regions. The TCR CDR3 was amplified in a first-round RT-PCR using the HTBI primer set. From the multiplex PCR reads, TCRdb called clonotypes with MiXCR, one entry per CDR3 protein. This sample has approximately 570,000 distinct CDR3 sequences, with 20% found just once. Study-wide results and limits: Most clonotypes expanded in thyroid above 0.001 were likewise present in blood.

The CDR3 loop spans 14 amino acids. The germline V gene encodes CDR1 SGHTA and CDR2 FQGNSA. Trimming cost V 10 bases and J 4 bases, with 17 bases left between them. The sample consisted of blood. V and J are TRBV7-2 and TRBJ2-1; TRBD1 is a possible D gene (5 bases). The receptor was isolated from a man between 35 and 55 years old with Graves' ophthalmopathy. The DNA for the CDR3 is TGTGCCACTCGTTCTCAGACAGCGTACAATGAGCAGTTCTTC. Encoded protein: CATRSQTAYNEQFF.